The clone carrying this T cell receptor (beta chain) has more than one count but fewer than ten. This sample was taken from a study of identical twins. Donors uniformly comprised healthy Caucasians. TCRdb independently ran MiXCR on the 5' RACE reads; one entry per CDR3 protein. The sample lists about 810,000 distinct CDR3 sequences, 9% to 15% occurring once. Germline V gives CDR1 LNHNV, CDR2 YYDKDF (reference sequence). V was shortened by 1 base and J by 0 bases, with 11 bases between the two germline ends. There are 16 residues in the CDR3. A further study also used this sample, focusing on yellow fever vaccine responses in identical twins.

The sample consisted of PBMCs. The receptor's source is a woman younger than 30 in good health. The chain couples TRBV15 to TRBJ2-3, with D tentatively TRBD2 (5 bases). CDR3 in DNA: TGTGCCACCAGCAGAGTCCCGGGGAGTAGCACAGATACGCAGTATTTT. It translates to CATSRVPGSSTDTQYF.